This T cell receptor beta chain emerged from a study of OX40 agonist ivuxolimab in advanced cancers. The table came from immunoSEQ multiplex PCR; TCRdb's copy has only in-frame clones and leaves some out. The data show about 19,000 clones, about three quarters seen once. Germline loops: CDR1 MGHRA, CDR2 YSYEKL. CDR3 size: 15 residues. V was pared by 1 base and J by 4 bases, with 11 bases between. The sample here was CD4+ or CD8+ T cells sorted from blood, taken in a trial of the OX40 agonist ivuxolimab. This receptor was taken from an adult with an advanced solid tumor such as melanoma, head and neck, liver or kidney cancer. This sequence joins TRBV4-1 and TRBJ1-3; D call uncertain. The CDR3 DNA follows: TGCGCCAGCAGCCAAGTGATGGCAGCCGGAAACACCATATATTTT. Translated: CASSQVMAAGNTIYF.